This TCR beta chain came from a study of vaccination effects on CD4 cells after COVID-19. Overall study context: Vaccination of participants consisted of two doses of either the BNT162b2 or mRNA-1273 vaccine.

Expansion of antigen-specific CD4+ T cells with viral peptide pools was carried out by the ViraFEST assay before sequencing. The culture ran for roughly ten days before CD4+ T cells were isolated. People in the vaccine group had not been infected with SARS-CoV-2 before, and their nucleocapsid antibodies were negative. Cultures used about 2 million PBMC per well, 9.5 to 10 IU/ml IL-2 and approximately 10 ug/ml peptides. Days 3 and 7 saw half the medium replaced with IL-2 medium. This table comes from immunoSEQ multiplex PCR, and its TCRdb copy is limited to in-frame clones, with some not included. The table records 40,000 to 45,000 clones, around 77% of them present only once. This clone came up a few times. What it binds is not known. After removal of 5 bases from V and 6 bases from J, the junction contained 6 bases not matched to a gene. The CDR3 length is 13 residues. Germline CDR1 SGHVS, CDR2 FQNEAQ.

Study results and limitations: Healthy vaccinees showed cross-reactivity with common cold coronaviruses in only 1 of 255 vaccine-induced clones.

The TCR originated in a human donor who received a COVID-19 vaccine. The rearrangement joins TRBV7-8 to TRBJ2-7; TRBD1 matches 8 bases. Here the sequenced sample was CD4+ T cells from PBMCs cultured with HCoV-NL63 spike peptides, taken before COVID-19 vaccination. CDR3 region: CASSPQGAGEQYV. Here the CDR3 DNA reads TGTGCCAGCAGCCCCCAGGGGGCAGGCGAGCAGTACGTC.